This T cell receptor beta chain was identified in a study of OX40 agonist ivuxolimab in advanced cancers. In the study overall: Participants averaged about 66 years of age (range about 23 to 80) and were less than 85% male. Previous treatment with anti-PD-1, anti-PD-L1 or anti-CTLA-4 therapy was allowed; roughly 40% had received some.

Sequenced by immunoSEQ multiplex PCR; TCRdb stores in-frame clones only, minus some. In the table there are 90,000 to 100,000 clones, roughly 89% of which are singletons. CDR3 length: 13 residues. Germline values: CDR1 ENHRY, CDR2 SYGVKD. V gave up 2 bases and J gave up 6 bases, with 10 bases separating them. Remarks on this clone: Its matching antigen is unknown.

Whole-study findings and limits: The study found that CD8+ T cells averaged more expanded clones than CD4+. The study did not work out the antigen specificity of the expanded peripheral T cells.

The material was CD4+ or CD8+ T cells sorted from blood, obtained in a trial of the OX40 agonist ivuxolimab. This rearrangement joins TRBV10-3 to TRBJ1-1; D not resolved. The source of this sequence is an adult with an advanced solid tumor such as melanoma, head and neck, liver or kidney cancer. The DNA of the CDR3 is TGTGCCATCAGTGAGAGGGCCGGTCCTGAAGCTTTCTTT. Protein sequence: CAISERAGPEAFF.